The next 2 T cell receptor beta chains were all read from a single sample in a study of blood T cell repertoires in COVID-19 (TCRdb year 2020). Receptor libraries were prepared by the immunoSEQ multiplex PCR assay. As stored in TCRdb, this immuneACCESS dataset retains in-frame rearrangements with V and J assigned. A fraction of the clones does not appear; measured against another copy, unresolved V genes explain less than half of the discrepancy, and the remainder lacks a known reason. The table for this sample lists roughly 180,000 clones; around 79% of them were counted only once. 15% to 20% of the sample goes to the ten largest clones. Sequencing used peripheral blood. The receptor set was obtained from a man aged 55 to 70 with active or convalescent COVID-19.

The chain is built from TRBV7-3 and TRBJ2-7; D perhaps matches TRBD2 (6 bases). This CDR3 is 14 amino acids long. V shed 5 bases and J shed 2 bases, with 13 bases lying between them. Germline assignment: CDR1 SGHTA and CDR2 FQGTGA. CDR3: CASSEYGGPYEQYF. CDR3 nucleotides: TGTGCCAGCAGCGAATACGGGGGACCCTACGAGCAGTACTTC.

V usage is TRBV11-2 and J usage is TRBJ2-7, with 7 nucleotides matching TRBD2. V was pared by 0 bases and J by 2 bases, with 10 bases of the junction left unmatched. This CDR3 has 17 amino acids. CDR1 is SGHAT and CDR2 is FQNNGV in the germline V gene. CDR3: CASSLESFASGAYEQYF. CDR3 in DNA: TGTGCCAGCAGCTTAGAATCATTTGCTAGCGGCGCCTACGAGCAGTACTTC. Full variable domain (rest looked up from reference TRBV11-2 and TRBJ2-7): EAGVAQSPRYKIIEKRQSVAFWCNPISGHATLYWYQQILGQGPKLLIQFQNNGVVDDSQLPKDRFSAERLKGVDSTLKIQPAKLEDSAVYLCASSLESFASGAYEQYFGPGTRLTVT.